This TCR beta chain was recovered during a study of T cell responses to AZD1222 COVID-19 vaccine. Findings of the study overall: An increase in Spike-specific TCR breadth and depth was observed after two AZD1222 doses. No repertoire was sampled before or during the peak T cell response, only after it. Baseline seropositivity occurred in only 5 to 7 AZD1222 recipients.

The CDR3 covers 13 residues. V shed 10 bases and J 6 bases; nucleotides not matched to a gene: 8. The germline V gene encodes CDR1 SEHNR and CDR2 FQNEAQ (reference sequence). Remarks on this clone: Its specificity is unknown.

Libraries were prepared by immunoSEQ multiplex PCR; TCRdb keeps only in-frame clonotypes and omits some of them. The sample holds approximately 160,000 clones; approximately 94% are singletons and the top ten take approximately 4.8%. This chain joins TRBV7-9 and TRBJ2-1, with TRBD2 matching 8 bases. This receptor was identified in an adult who received the AZD1222 COVID-19 vaccine. This material consisted of peripheral blood, taken 28 days after the second AZD1222 dose. The CDR3, as DNA: TGTGCCATCCGGGGGCTAGCGGGCAATGAGCAGTTCTTC. Its translation is CAIRGLAGNEQFF.